This entry features one T cell receptor beta chain sequence. Its target is unknown. This could be a read error, since a much larger clone is one nucleotide away. This sample was included in a study of breast tumors, draining lymph nodes, adjacent tissues. Samples came from axillary lymph nodes draining the breast cancer. General observations from the study: Tumor and nontumor repertoires were significantly more similar in luminal-like than in basal-like breast cancer. Data only fit, rather than demonstrated, lymph node origin of most tumor T cells. The data were judged consistent with most tumor T cells coming from lymph node and expanding in tumor. Tumor repertoires ranked between lymph nodes and nontumor tissue in diversity, with V and J gene preferences.

TCRdb independently ran MiXCR on the multiplex PCR reads; one entry per CDR3 protein. Of 120,000 or so distinct CDR3 sequences in the sample, about 20% are singletons; the top ten hold roughly 3.5%. The CDR3 extends over 12 amino acids. CDR1 and CDR2 (germline): LNHDA, SQIVND (reference sequence). This clonotype was sampled from a female donor with breast cancer. Some clones in this sample may be carry-over from other donors' samples. Sequenced input: axillary lymph node tissue. The chain has TRBV19 and TRBJ2-5; tentative D call: TRBD1 (6 bases). In DNA form, the CDR3 reads TGTGCCAGCGCACAGGGAGCGGAGACCCGGTACTTC. Residues: CASAQGAETRYF.